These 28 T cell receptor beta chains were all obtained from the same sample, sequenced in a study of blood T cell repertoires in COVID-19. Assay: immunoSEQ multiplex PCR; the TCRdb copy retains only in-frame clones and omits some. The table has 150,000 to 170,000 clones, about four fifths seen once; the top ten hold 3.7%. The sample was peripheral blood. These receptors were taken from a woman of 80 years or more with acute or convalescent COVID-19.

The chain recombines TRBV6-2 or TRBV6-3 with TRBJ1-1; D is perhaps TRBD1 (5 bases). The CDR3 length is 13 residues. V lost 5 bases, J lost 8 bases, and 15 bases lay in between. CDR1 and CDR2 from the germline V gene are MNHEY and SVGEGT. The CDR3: CASSQFPQVEAFF. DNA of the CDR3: TGTGCCAGCAGTCAATTCCCACAGGTAGAAGCTTTCTTT.

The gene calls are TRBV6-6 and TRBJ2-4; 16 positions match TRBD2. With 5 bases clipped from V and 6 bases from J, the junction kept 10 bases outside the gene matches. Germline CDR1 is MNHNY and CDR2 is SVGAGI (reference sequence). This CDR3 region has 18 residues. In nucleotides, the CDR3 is TGTGCCAGCAGTCGGGCCGGGACTAGCGGGAGGGCCGTAAACATTCAGTACTTC. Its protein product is CASSRAGTSGRAVNIQYF.

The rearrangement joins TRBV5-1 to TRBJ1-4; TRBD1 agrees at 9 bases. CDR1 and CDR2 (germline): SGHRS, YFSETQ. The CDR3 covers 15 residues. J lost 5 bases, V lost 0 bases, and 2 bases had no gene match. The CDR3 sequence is CASSLVQGANEKLFF. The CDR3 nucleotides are TGCGCCAGCAGCTTGGTACAGGGGGCCAATGAAAAACTGTTTTTT.

In DNA, the CDR3 is TGCGCCAGCAGCCATCGACAGGGGAGGAACACTGAAGCTTTCTTT. It encodes CASSHRQGRNTEAFF. The chain employs TRBV4-3 and TRBJ1-1, with 8 bases that match TRBD1. The germline V gene has CDR1 LGHNA and CDR2 YSLEER. This CDR3 contains 15 residues. With 3 bases clipped from V and 1 base from J, the junction kept 4 bases outside the gene matches.

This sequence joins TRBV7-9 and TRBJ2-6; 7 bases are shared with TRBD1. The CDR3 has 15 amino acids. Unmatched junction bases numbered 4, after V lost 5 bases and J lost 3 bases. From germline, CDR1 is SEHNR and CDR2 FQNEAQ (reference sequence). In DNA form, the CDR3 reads TGTGCCAGCAGCATAACAGGGGTTGGGGCCAACGTCCTGACTTTC. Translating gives CASSITGVGANVLTF.

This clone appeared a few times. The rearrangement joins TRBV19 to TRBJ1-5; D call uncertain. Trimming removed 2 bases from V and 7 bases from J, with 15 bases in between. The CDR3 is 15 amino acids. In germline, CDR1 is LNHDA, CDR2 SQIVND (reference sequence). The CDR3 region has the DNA TGTGCCAGTAGTATATGGCGTGGGCAGGCCCAGCCCCAGCATTTT. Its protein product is CASSIWRGQAQPQHF.

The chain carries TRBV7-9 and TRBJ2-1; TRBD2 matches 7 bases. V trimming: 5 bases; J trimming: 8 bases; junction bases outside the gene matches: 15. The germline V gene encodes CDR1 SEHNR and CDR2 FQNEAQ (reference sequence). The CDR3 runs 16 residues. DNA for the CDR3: TGTGCCAGCAGCCCTCACCCGAGACTAGCAAGGGATGAGCAGTTCTTC. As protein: CASSPHPRLARDEQFF. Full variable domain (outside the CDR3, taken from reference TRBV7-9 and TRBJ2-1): DTGVSQNPRHKITKRGQNVTFRCDPISEHNRLYWYRQTLGQGPEFLTYFQNEAQLEKSRLLSDRFSAERPKGSFSTLEIQRTEQGDSAMYLCASSPHPRLARDEQFFGPGTRLTVL.

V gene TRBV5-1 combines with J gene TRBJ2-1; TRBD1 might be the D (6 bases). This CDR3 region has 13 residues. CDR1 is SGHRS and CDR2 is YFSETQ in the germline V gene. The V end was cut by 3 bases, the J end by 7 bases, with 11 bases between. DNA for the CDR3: TGCGCCAGCAGCTCCCACCAGGGGAATGAGCAGTTCTTC. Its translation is CASSSHQGNEQFF.

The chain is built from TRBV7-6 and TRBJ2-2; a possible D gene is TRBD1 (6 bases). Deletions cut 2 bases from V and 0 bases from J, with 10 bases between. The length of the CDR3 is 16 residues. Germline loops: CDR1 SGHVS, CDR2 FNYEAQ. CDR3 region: CASSLTQGANTGELFF. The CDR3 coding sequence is TGTGCCAGCAGCTTAACACAGGGCGCGAACACCGGGGAGCTGTTTTTT.

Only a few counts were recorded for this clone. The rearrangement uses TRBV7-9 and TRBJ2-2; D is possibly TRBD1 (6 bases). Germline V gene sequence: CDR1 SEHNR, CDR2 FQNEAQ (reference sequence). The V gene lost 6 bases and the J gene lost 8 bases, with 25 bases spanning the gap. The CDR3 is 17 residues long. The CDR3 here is CASSRSRDITLMGELFF. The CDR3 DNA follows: TGTGCCAGCAGTCGTTCGAGGGACATCACGTTGATGGGGGAGCTGTTTTTT.

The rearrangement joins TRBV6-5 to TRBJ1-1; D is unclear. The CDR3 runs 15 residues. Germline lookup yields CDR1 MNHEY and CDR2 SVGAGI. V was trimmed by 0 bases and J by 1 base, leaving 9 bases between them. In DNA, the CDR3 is TGTGCCAGCAGTTACTCGCACAGCCAGAACACTGAAGCTTTCTTT. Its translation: CASSYSHSQNTEAFF.

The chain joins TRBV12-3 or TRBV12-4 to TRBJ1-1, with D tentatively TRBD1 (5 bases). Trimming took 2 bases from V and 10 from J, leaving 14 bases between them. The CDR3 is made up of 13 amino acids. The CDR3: CASSLLSGLVAFF. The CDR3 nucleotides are TGTGCCAGCAGTTTACTCTCAGGGCTTGTAGCTTTCTTT.

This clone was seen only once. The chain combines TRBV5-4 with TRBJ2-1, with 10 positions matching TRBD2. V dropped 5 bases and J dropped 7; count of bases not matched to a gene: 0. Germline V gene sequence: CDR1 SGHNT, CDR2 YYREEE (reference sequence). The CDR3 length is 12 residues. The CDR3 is CASRAGGNEQFF. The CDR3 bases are TGTGCCAGCAGAGCGGGAGGGAATGAGCAGTTCTTC.

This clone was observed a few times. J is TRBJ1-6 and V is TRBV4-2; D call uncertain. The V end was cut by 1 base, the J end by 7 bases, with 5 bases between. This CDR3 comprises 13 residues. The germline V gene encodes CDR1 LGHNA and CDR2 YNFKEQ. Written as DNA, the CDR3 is TGTGCCAGCAGCCAAGTCGGGAATTCACCCCTCCACTTT. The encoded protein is CASSQVGNSPLHF.

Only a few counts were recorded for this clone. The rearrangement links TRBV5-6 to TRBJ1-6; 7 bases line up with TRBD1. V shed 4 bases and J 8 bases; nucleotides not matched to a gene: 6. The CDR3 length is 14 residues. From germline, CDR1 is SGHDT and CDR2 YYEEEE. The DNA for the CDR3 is TGTGCCAGCAGCACGGGACAGCAAGATTCACCCCTCCACTTT. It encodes CASSTGQQDSPLHF.

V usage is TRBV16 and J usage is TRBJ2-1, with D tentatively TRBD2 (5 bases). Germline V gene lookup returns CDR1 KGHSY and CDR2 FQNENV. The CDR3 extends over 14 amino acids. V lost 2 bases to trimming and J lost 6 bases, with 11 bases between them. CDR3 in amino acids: CASSQGVGGNEQFF. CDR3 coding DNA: TGTGCCAGCAGCCAAGGCGTCGGAGGCAATGAGCAGTTCTTC.

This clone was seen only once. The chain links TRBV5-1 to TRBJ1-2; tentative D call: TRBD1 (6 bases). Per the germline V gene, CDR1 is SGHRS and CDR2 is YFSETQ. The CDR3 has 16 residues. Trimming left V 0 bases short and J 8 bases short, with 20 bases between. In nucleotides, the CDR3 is TGCGCCAGCAGCTTGGAGGGTGCAGGGGATGTTGGGGGCTACACCTTC. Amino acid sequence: CASSLEGAGDVGGYTF.

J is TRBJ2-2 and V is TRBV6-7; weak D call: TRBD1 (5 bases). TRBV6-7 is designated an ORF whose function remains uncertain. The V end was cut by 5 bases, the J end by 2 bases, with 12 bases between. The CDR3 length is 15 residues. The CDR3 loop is CASSIRGGNTGELFF. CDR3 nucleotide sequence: TGTGCCAGCAGTATAAGGGGTGGTAACACCGGGGAGCTGTTTTTT.

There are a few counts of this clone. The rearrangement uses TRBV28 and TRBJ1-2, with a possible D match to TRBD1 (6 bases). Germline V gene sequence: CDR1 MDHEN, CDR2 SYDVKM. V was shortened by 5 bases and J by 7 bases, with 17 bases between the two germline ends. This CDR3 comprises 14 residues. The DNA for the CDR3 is TGTGCCAGCAGTCTCGGGGGGGGCGGGCGTGGCTACACCTTC. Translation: CASSLGGGGRGYTF.

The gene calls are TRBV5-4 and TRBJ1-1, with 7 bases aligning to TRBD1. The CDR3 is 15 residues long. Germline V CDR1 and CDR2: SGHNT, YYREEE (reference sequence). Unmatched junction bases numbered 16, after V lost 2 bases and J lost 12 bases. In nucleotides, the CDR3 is TGTGCCAGCAGCTTCCTAGATGTCGGAGGCAGGGGGACTTTCTTT. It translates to CASSFLDVGGRGTFF.

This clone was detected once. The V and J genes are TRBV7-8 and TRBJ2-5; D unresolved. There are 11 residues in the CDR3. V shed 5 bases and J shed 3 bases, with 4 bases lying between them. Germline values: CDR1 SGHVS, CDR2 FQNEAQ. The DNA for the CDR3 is TGTGCCAGCAGCCCCAAAGAGACCCAGTACTTC. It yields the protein CASSPKETQYF. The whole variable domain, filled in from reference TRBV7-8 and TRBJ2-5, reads GAGVSQSPRYKVAKRGQDVALRCDPISGHVSLFWYQQALGQGPEFLTYFQNEAQLDKSGLPSDRFFAERPEGSVSTLKIQRTQQEDSAVYLCASSPKETQYFGPGTRLLVL.

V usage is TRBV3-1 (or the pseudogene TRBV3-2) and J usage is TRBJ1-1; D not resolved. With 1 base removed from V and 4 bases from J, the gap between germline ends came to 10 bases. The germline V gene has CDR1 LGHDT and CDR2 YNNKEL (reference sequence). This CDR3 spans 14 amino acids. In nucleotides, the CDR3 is TGTGCCAGCAGCCAAGGACCGGGGATCACTGAAGCTTTCTTT. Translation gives CASSQGPGITEAFF.

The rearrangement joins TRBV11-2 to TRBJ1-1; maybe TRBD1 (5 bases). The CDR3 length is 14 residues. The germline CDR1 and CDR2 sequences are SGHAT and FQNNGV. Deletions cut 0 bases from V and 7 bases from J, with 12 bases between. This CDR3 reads CASSLDIRVVEAFF. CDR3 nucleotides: TGTGCCAGCAGCTTAGACATCAGGGTTGTTGAAGCTTTCTTT.

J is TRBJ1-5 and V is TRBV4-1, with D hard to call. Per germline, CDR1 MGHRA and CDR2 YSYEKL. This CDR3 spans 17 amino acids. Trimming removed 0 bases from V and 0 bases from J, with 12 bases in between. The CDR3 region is CASSQDWEGYSNQPQHF. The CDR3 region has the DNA TGCGCCAGCAGCCAAGATTGGGAGGGCTATAGCAATCAGCCCCAGCATTTT.

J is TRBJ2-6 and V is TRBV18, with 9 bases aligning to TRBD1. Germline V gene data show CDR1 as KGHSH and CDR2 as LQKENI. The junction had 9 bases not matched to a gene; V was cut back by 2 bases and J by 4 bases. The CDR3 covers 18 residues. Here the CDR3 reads CASSPKTGGLGGANVLTF. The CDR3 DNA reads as TGTGCCAGCTCACCAAAGACAGGGGGGCTTGGCGGGGCCAACGTCCTGACTTTC.

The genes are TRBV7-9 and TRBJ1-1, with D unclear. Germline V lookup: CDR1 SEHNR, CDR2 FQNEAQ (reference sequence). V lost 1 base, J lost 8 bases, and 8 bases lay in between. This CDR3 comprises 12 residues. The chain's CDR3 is CASSLEVAEAFF. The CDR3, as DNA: TGTGCCAGCAGCTTAGAAGTGGCAGAAGCTTTCTTT.

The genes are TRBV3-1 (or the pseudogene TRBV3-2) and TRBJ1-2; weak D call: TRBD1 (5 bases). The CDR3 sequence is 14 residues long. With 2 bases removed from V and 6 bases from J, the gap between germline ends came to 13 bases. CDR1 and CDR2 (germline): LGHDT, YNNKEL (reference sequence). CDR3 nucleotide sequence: TGTGCCAGCAGCCAACGGGGGGGAACAAATGGCTACACCTTC. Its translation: CASSQRGGTNGYTF.

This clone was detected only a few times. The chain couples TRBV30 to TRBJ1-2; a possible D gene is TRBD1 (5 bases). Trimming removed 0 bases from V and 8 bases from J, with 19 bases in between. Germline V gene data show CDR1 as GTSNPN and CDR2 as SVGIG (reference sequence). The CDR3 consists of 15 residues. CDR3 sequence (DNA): TGTGCCTGGAGTGTACCGGGGGGGGTTGAGGACGGCTACACCTTC. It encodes CAWSVPGGVEDGYTF.